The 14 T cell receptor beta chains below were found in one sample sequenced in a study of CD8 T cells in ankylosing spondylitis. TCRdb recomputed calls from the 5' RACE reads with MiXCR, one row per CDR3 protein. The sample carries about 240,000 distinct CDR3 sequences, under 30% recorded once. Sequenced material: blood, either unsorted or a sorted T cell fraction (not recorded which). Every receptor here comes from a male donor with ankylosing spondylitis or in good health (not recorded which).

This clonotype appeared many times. Here the CDR3 reads CATSTSGAASYNEQFF. In DNA form, the CDR3 reads TGTGCCACCAGTACTAGCGGGGCTGCCTCCTACAATGAGCAGTTCTTC. The chain has TRBV24-1 and TRBJ2-1; TRBD2 aligns across 10 bases. Germline trimming cut 6 bases from V and 0 bases from J; bases unmatched to any gene: 4. In germline, CDR1 is KGHDR, CDR2 SFDVKD. The CDR3 consists of 16 residues.

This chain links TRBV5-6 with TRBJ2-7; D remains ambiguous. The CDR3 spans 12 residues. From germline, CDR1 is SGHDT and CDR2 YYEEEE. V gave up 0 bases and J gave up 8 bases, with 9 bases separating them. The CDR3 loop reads CASSLATWQQYF. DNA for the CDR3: TGTGCCAGCAGCTTGGCCACTTGGCAGCAGTACTTC.

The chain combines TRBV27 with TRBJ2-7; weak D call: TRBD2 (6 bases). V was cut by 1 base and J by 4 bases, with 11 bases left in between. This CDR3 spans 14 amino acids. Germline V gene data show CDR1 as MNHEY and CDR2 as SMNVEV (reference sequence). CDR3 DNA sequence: TGTGCCAGCAGTTTATACGGGAGTCGGTACGAGCAGTACTTC. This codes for CASSLYGSRYEQYF.

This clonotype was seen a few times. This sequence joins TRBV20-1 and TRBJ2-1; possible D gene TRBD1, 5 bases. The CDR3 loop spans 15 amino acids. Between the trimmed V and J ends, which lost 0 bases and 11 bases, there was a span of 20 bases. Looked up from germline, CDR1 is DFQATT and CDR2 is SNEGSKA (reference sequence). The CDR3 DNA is TGCAGTGCTAGAGATCGGCAGGGCAAGGCCGTCCAGCAGTTCTTC. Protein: CSARDRQGKAVQQFF.

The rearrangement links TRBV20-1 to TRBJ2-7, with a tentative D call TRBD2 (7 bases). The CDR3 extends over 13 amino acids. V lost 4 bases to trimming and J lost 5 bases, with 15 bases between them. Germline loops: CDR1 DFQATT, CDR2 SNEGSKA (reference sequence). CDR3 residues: CSAIGGGADEQYF. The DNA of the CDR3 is TGCAGTGCTATTGGTGGGGGGGCCGACGAGCAGTACTTC.

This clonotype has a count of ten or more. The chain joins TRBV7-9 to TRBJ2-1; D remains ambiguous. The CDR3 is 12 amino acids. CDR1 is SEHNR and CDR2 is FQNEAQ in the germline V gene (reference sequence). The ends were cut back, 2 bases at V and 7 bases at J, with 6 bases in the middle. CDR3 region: CASSLNSNEQFF. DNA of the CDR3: TGTGCCAGCAGCTTAAATAGTAATGAGCAGTTCTTC.

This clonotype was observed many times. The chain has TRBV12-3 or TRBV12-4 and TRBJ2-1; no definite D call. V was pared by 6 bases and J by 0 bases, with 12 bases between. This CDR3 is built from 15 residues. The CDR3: CASSSDGSSYNEQFF. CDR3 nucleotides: TGTGCCAGCAGCTCCGACGGTAGCTCCTACAATGAGCAGTTCTTC.

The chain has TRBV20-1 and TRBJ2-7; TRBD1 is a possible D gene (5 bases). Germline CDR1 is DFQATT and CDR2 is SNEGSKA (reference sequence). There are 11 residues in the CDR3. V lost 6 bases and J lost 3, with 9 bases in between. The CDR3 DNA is TGCAGTGCAAGCGACAGCTACGAGCAGTACTTC. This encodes CSASDSYEQYF.

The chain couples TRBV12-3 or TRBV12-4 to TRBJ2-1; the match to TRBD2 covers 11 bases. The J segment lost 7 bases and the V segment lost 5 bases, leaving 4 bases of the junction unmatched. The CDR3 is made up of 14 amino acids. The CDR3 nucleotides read TGTGCCAGCAGTCCAAGACTAGCGGGAAATGAGCAGTTCTTC. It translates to CASSPRLAGNEQFF.

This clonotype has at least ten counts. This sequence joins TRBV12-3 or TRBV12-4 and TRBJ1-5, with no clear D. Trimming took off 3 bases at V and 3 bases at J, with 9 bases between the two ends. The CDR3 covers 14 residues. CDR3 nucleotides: TGTGCCAGCAGTTTGGGTCAGTCCAATCAGCCCCAGCATTTT. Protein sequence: CASSLGQSNQPQHF.

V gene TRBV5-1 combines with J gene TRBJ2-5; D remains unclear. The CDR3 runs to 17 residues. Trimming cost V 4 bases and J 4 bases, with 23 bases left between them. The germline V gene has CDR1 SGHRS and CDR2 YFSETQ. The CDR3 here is CASSPRQPAERGETQYF. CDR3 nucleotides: TGCGCCAGCAGCCCTCGGCAGCCGGCGGAACGTGGAGAGACCCAGTACTTC.

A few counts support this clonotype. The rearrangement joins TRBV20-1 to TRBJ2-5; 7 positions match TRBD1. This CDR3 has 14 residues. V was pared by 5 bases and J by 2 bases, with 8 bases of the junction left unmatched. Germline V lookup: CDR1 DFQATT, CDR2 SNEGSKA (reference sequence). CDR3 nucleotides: TGCAGTGCTGATGAAATGGGACAGCAAGAGACCCAGTACTTC. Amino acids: CSADEMGQQETQYF.

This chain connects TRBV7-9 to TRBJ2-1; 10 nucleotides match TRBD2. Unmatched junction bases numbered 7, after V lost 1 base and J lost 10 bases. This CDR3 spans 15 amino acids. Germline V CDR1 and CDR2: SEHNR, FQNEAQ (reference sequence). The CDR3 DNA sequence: TGTGCCAGCAGCTTAGAGGCTAGCGGGGGTCACGAGCAGTTCTTC. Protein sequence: CASSLEASGGHEQFF.

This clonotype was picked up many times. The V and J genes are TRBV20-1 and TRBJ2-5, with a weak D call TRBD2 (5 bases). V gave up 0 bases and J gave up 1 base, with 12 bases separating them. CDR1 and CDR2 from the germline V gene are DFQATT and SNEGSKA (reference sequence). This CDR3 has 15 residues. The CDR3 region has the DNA TGCAGTGCTAGAGATCCAGCGGAGTTCCAAGAGACCCAGTACTTC. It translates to CSARDPAEFQETQYF.